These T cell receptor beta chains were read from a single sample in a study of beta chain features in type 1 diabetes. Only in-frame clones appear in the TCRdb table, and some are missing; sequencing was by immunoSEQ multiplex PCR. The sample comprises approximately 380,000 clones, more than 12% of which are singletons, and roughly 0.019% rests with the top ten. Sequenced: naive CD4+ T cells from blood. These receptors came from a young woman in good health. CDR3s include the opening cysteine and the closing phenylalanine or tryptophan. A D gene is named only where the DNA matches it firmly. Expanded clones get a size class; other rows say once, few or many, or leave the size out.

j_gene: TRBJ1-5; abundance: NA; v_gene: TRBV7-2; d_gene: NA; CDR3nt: TGTGCCAGCAGCTTTGGGGGCGGCGGACAGCCCCAGCATTTT; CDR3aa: CASSFGGGGQPQHF
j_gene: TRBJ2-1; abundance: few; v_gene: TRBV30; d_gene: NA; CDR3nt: TGTGCCTGGAGTTACGGGATAAAAAATGAGCAGTTCTTC; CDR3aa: CAWSYGIKNEQFF
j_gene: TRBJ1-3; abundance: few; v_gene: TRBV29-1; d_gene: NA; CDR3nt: TGCAGCGTTGAAGGCTTCGGAGGCTCTGGAAACACCATATATTTT; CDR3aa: CSVEGFGGSGNTIYF
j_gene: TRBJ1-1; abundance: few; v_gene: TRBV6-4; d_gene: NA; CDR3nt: TGTGCCAGCAGTGGGACAAAGAAAGCTTTCTTT; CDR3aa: CASSGTKKAFF
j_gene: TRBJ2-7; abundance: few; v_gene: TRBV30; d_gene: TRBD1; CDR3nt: TGTGCCTGGAACAGGGGCCAATACGAGCAGTACTTC; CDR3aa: CAWNRGQYEQYF
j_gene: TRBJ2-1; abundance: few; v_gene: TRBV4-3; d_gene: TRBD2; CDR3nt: TGCGCCAGCAGCCAAGGGATTAGCGGGACCGTGAATGAGCAGTTCTTC; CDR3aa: CASSQGISGTVNEQFF
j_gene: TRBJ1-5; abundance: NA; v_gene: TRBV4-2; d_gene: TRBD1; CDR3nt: TGTGCCAGCAGCCAAGTACAGGGGGGCAATCAGCCCCAGCATTTT; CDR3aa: CASSQVQGGNQPQHF
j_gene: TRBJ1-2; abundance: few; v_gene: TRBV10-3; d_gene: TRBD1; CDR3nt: TGTGCCACTTGCCCTGGGACAGCCTCCGAGAGGAAGGGCAATGGCTACACCTTC; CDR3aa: CATCPGTASERKGNGYTF
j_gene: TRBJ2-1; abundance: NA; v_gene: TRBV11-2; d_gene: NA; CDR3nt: TGTGCCAGCAGCTTAACTAACTACAATGAGCAGTTCTTC; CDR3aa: CASSLTNYNEQFF
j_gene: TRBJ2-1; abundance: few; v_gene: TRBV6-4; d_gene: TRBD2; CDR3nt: TGTGCCAGCAGTGACTCGAATCGACTAGCGGGAGTGGGTGAGCAGTTCTTC; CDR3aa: CASSDSNRLAGVGEQFF
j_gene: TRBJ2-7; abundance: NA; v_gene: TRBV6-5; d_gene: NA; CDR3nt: TGTGCCAGCAGTTACTGGAGGGGAGAGCAGTACTTC; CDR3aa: CASSYWRGEQYF
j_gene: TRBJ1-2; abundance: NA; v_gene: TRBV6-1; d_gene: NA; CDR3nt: TGTGCCAGCACCCCCGGGACACCTAACTATGGCTACACCTTC; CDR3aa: CASTPGTPNYGYTF
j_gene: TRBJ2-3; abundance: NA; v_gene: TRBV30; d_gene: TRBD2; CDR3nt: TGTGCCTGGAGGCTTCCGGCGGGAGCAGATACGCAGTATTTT; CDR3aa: CAWRLPAGADTQYF
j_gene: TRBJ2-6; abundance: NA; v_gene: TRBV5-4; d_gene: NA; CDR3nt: TGTGCCAGCAGCCCACTGATCCGCTCTGGGGCCAACGTCCTGACTTTC; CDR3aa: CASSPLIRSGANVLTF
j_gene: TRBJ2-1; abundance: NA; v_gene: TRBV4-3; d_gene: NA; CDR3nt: TGCGCCAGCAGCCAAGATGGAGCGTTAGCGATCTACAATGAGCAGTTCTTC; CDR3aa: CASSQDGALAIYNEQFF
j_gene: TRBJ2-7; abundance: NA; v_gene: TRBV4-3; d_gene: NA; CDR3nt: TGCGCCAGCAGCCATGCCGAGGGCGGAAACTACGAGCAGTACTTC; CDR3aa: CASSHAEGGNYEQYF
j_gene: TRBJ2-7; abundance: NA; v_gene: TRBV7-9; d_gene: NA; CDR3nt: TGTGCCAGCAGCTTAACAGGAACCCTCTACGAGCAGTACTTC; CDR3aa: CASSLTGTLYEQYF
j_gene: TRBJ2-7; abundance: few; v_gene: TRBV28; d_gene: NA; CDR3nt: TGTGCCAGCAGCCGTAACACCTACGAGCAGTACTTC; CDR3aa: CASSRNTYEQYF
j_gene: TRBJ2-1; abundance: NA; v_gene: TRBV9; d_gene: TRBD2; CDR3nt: TGTGCCAGCAGCGATAGACTAGCGAGGCAGTTCTTC; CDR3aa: CASSDRLARQFF
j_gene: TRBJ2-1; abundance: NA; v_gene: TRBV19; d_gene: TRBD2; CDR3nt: TGTGCCAGTAGTAACTGGCGGGAGGATGAGCAGTTCTTC; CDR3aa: CASSNWREDEQFF
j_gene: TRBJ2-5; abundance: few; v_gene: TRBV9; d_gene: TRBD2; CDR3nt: TGTGCCAGCAGCGCGACTAGCGGGAGGGCGAGGGGAAGAGAGACCCAGTACTTC; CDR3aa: CASSATSGRARGRETQYF
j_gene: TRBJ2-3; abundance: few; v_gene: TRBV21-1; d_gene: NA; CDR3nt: TGTGCCAGCAGCAAGGGCAGGGGAACAGATACGCAGTATTTT; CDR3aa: CASSKGRGTDTQYF
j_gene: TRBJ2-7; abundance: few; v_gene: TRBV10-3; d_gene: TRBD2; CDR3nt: TGTGCCATCAGTGATAGCGGGAGTATCAACGAGCAGTACTTC; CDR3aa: CAISDSGSINEQYF
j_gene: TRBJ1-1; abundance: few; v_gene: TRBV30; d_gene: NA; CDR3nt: TGTGCCTGGAGAAGTCCAGGAAACACTGAAGCTTTCTTT; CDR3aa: CAWRSPGNTEAFF
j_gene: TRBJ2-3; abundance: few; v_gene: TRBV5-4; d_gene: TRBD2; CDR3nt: TGTGCCAGCAGGACTGGGACTAGCGCCCGCACAGATACGCAGTATTTT; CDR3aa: CASRTGTSARTDTQYF
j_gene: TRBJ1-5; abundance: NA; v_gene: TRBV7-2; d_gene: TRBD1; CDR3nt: TGTGCCAGCAGCGTGGACAGGGGCCTTAATCAGCCCCAGCATTTT; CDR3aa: CASSVDRGLNQPQHF
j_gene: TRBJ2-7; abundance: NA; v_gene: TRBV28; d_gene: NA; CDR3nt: TGTGCCAGCATCCTTGGGGGGAAGATTCCCTACGAGCAGTACTTC; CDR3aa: CASILGGKIPYEQYF
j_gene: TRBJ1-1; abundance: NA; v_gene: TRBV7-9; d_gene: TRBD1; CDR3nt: TGTGCCAGCAGCTCCCAACAGGGGCTACACACTGAAGCTTTCTTT; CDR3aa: CASSSQQGLHTEAFF
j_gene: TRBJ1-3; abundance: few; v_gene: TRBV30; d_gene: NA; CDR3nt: TGTGCCTGGAGTAACCTAAACTCTGGAAACACCATATATTTT; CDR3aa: CAWSNLNSGNTIYF
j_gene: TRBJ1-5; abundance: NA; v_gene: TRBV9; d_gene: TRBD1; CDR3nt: TGTGCCAGCAGCGTAGCAGGGGGAAGACAGCCCCAGCATTTT; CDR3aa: CASSVAGGRQPQHF
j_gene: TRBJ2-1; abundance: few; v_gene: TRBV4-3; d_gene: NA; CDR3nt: TGCGCCAGCAGCCACTATACGGGACTCCTCTACAATGAGCAGTTCTTC; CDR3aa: CASSHYTGLLYNEQFF
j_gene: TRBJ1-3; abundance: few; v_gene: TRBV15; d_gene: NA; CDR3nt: TGTGCCACCAGGAGGGCCTCTGGAAACACCATATATTTT; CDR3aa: CATRRASGNTIYF
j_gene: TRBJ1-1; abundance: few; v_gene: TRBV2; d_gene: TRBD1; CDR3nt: TGTGCCAGCACCCTTAGACAGGGGAGAAGAGCTTTCTTT; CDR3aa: CASTLRQGRRAFF
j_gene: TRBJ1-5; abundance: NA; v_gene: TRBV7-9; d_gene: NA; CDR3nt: TGTGCCAGCAGCTTGGGGGGAGGCAATCAGCCCCAGCATTTT; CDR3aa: CASSLGGGNQPQHF
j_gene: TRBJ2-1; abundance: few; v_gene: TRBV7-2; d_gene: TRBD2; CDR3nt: TGTGCCAGCAGAGTTAGCGGGCTCGAAGGGAATGAGCAGTTCTTC; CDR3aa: CASRVSGLEGNEQFF
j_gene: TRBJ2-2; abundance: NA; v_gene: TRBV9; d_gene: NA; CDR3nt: TGTGCCAGCAGCGGTATGCGAGGCGCGAACACCGGGGAGCTGTTTTTT; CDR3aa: CASSGMRGANTGELFF
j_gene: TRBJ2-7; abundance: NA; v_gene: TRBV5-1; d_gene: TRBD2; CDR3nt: TGCGCCAGCAGCATGACTAGCACTTCCTACGAGCAGTACTTC; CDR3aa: CASSMTSTSYEQYF
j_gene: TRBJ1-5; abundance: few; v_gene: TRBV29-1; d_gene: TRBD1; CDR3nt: TGCAGCGTGGGGGACAGGTCGAATCAGCCCCAGCATTTT; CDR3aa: CSVGDRSNQPQHF
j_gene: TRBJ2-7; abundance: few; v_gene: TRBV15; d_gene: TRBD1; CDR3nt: TGTGCCACCAGCAGAGACAGGGACAGCACCTCCTACGAGCAGTACTTC; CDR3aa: CATSRDRDSTSYEQYF
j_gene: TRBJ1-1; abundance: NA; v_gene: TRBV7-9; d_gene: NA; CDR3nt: TGTGCCAGCAGCCCTCCGGTGCTAACTGAAGCTTTCTTT; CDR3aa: CASSPPVLTEAFF
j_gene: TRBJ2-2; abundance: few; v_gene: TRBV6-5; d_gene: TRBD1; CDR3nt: TGTGCCAGCAGTTATCGGGGACAGGGGAGGACCGGGGAGCTGTTTTTT; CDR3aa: CASSYRGQGRTGELFF
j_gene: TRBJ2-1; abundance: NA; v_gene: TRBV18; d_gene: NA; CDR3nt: TGTGCCAGCTCACCACTGAGGCCCGTAAACAATGAGCAGTTCTTC; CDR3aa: CASSPLRPVNNEQFF
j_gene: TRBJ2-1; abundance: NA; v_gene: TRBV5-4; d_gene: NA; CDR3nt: TGTGCCAGCAGATTGCAGGGTAGGAATGAGCAGTTCTTC; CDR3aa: CASRLQGRNEQFF
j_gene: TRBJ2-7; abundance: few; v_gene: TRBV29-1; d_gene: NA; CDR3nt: TGCAGCGTCTTACAGGGTTACGAGCAGTACTTC; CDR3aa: CSVLQGYEQYF
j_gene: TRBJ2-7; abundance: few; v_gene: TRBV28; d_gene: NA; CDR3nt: TGTGCCAGCAGTACACCCGGGACATGGGTTTACGAGCAGTACTTC; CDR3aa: CASSTPGTWVYEQYF
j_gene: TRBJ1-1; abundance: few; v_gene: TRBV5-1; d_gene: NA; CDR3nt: TGCGCCAGCAGCTTGGGACAGGCAGACACTGAAGCTTTCTTT; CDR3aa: CASSLGQADTEAFF
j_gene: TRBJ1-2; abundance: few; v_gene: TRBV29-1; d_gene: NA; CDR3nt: TGCAGCGCTGTGGCAGGGGCGCGGAGCTATGGCTACACCTTC; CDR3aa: CSAVAGARSYGYTF
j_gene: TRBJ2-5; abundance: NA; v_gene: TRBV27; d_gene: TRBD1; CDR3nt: TGTGCCGACAGGGGACAGGGCGTTCGAGAGACCCAGTACTTC; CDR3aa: CADRGQGVRETQYF
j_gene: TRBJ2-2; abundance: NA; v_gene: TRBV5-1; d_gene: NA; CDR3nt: TGCGCCAGCAGCTCCGACAGCATCCTCGCGAACACCGGGGAGCTGTTTTTT; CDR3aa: CASSSDSILANTGELFF
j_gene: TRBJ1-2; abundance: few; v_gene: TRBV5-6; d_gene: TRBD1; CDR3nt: TGTGCCAGCAGCCCCCTATCGGCCAGGGGGCTCTATGGCTACACCTTC; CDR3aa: CASSPLSARGLYGYTF
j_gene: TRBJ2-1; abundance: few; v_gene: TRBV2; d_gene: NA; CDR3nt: TGTGCCAGCAGTGTTCAGGCAATCGAATACAATGAGCAGTTCTTC; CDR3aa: CASSVQAIEYNEQFF
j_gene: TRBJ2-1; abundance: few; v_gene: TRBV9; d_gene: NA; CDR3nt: TGTGCCAGCAGCGTAGCTGGGCGCAGTGAGCAGTTCTTC; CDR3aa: CASSVAGRSEQFF
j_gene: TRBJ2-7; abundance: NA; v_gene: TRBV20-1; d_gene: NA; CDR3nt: TGCAGTGCTATCCCGGGCTACGAGCAGTACTTC; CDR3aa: CSAIPGYEQYF
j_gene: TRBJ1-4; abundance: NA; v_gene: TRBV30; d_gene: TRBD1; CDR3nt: TGTGCTGGCGGGACAGGGGTTGAAAAACTGTTTTTT; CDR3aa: CAGGTGVEKLFF
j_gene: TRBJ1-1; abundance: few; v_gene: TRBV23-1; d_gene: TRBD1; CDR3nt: TGCGCCAGCAATAAGGACAGGTTCAACGGGAACACTGAAGCTTTCTTT; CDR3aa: CASNKDRFNGNTEAFF
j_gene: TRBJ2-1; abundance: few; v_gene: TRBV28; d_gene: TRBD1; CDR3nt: TGTGCCAGCAGGGGACAGTACAATGAGCAGTTCTTC; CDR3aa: CASRGQYNEQFF
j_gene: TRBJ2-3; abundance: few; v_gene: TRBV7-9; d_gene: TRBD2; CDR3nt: TGTGCCAGCAGCTTAGGACTAGCGGGAGGCCACACAGATACGCAGTATTTT; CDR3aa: CASSLGLAGGHTDTQYF
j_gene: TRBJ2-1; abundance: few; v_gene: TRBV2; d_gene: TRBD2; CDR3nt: TGTGCCAGCGGGGGGAGGGGTTTCTACAATGAGCAGTTCTTC; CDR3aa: CASGGRGFYNEQFF
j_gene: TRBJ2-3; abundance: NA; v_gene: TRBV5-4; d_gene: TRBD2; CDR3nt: TGTGCCAGCAGCGAGAGACTAGCGGCGGGCACAGATACGCAGTATTTT; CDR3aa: CASSERLAAGTDTQYF
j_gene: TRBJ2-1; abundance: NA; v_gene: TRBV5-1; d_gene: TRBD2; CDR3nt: TGCGCCAGCAGCCTCGGGACTAGCGGGGCGCAGTTCTTC; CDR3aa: CASSLGTSGAQFF